This TCR beta chain was identified in a study of neurological immune-mediated disorders. Notes on the study in general: When grouped phylogenetically, the repertoires of 18 of the 34 multiple sclerosis patients fell together in one related-CDR3 cluster, which is a possible signature. Expanded clones shared no identical CDR3 amino acid sequences across subjects, which suggested private TCR-beta repertoires in all groups.

This CDR3 spans 17 amino acids. The trim removed 4 bases at V and 2 bases at J, leaving 10 bases unmatched. Germline V CDR1 and CDR2: LGHDT, YNNKEL (reference sequence). This clonotype was observed at least ten times. Its antigen is not identified. Template-switch 5'RACE cDNA synthesis added a 10-nucleotide unique molecular identifier. Using its own MiXCR run on the 5' RACE reads, TCRdb lists one record per CDR3 protein. Here the sample spans fewer than 80,000 distinct CDR3 sequences, around 5% being singletons. The chain uses TRBV3-1 and TRBJ2-3; 9 positions match TRBD2. The clonotype comes from a woman in her forties or fifties with multiple sclerosis. The source material was PBMCs. The CDR3 here is CASSPYERGENTDTQYF. DNA for the CDR3: TGTGCCAGCAGCCCCTACGAGCGGGGGGAAAACACAGATACGCAGTATTTT.